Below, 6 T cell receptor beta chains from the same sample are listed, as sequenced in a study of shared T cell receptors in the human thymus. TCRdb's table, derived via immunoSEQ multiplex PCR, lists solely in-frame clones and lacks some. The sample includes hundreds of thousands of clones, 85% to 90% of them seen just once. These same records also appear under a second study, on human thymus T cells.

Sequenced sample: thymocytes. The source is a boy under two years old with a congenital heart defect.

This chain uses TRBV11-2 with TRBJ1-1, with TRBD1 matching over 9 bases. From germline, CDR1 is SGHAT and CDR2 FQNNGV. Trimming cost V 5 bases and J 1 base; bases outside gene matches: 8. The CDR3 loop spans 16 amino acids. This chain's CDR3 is CASSTGQGPGNTEAFF. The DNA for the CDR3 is TGTGCCAGCAGCACGGGACAGGGCCCCGGGAACACTGAAGCTTTCTTT.

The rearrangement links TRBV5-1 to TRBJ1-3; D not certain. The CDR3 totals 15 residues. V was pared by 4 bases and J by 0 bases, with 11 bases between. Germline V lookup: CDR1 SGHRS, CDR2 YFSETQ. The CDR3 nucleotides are TGCGCCAGCAGCCCCGGTTCGGGCTCTGGAAACACCATATATTTT. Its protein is CASSPGSGSGNTIYF.

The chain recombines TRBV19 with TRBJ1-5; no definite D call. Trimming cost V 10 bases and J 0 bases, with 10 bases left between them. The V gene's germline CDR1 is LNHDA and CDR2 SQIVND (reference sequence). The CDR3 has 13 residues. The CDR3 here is CATRGGSNQPQHF. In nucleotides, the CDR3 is TGTGCCACCCGGGGAGGTAGCAATCAGCCCCAGCATTTT.

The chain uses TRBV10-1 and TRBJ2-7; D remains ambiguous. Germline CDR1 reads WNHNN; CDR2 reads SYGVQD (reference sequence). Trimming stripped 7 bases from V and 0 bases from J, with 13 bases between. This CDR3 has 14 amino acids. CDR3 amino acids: CASKCGRSSYEQYF. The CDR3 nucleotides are TGCGCCAGCAAGTGCGGCCGGAGCTCCTACGAGCAGTACTTC.

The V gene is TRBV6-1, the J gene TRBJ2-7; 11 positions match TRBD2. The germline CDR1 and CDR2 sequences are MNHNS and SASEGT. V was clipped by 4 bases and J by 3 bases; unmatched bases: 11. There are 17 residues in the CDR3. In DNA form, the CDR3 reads TGTGCCAGCAGTGTGCCCTTACTAGCGGGAGTGGGCTACGAGCAGTACTTC. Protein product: CASSVPLLAGVGYEQYF.

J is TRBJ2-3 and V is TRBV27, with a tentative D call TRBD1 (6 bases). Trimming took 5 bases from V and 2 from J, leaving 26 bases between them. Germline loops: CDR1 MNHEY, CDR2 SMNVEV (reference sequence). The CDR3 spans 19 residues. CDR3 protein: CASSPGLGTTEVVTDTQYF. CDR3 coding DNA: TGTGCCAGCAGTCCAGGGTTGGGGACAACGGAGGTAGTCACAGATACGCAGTATTTT.